Below, 30 T cell receptor beta chains from the same sample are listed, as sequenced in a study of T cells after yellow fever vaccination. TCRdb used MiXCR to reprocess the 5' RACE reads, holding one entry per CDR3 protein. The sample has around 260,000 distinct CDR3 sequences; roughly 5.2% are singletons. Sequencing used CD4+ T cells sorted from PBMCs, obtained on the day of the yellow fever booster vaccination. The receptors stem from a man in his late teens or twenties who received the YFV17D yellow fever vaccine.

This clonotype was seen a handful of times. The chain combines TRBV7-2 with TRBJ2-1; 9 bases are a match to TRBD1. The ends lost 5 bases at V and 14 bases at J; junction bases unmatched: 13. Germline values: CDR1 SGHTA, CDR2 FQGNSA. The CDR3 length is 14 residues. Written as DNA, the CDR3 is TGTGCCAGCAGCCAGACCGTGACAGGGGGGGATAAGTTCTTC. Its protein is CASSQTVTGGDKFF.

The sample holds many counts of this clonotype. CDR3 loop: CASREGTESPLHF. The CDR3 DNA follows: TGCGCCAGCAGGGAAGGGACGGAGTCACCCCTCCACTTT. The J gene is TRBJ1-6, the V gene TRBV5-1, with D perhaps matching TRBD1 (5 bases). Deletions cut 5 bases from V and 10 bases from J, with 13 bases between. The germline CDR1 and CDR2 sequences are SGHRS and YFSETQ. The CDR3 is 13 amino acids.

This clonotype came up a few times. The chain is built from TRBV7-9 and TRBJ2-3; D not certain. The CDR3 extends over 15 amino acids. Per the germline V gene, CDR1 is SEHNR and CDR2 is FQNEAQ (reference sequence). Trimming removed 5 bases from V and 3 bases from J, with 15 bases in between. In nucleotides, the CDR3 is TGTGCCAGCAGCGCCCGGATCAGTAGTACAGATACGCAGTATTTT. It yields the protein CASSARISSTDTQYF.

In DNA form, the CDR3 reads TGTGCCAGCAGCTTACGAGGAGTACGGGACACCATATATTTT. Translation gives CASSLRGVRDTIYF. The V gene is TRBV7-9, the J gene TRBJ1-3; D is uncertain. Germline V gives CDR1 SEHNR, CDR2 FQNEAQ (reference sequence). Trimming cost V 2 bases and J 8 bases, with 13 bases left between them. The CDR3 loop spans 14 amino acids.

The sample holds a few counts of this clonotype. The V and J genes are TRBV5-1 and TRBJ1-2; 7 bases fit TRBD1. CDR1 and CDR2 from the germline V gene are SGHRS and YFSETQ. This CDR3 contains 14 residues. The V and J ends lost 0 bases and 4 bases, in that order; junction bases with no gene match: 3. CDR3 protein: CASSLGDSFYGYTF. CDR3 DNA sequence: TGCGCCAGCAGCTTGGGGGACAGCTTCTATGGCTACACCTTC.

The V call is TRBV7-2, the J call TRBJ1-2, with TRBD1 identical over 7 bases. Germline loops: CDR1 SGHTA, CDR2 FQGNSA. The CDR3 loop spans 14 amino acids. The V segment lost 5 bases and the J segment 5 bases; nucleotides outside the gene matches: 8. The CDR3 sequence is CASSPGTEFYGYTF. The DNA for the CDR3 is TGTGCCAGCAGCCCGGGGACAGAGTTTTATGGCTACACCTTC.

This clonotype was recorded at least ten times. The chain joins TRBV30 to TRBJ2-2; D assignment may be TRBD1 or TRBD2 (5 bases each). The CDR3 length is 14 residues. The V gene's germline CDR1 is GTSNPN and CDR2 SVGIG (reference sequence). Trimming shortened V by 5 bases and J by 1 base, and 11 bases separated the two germline ends. The CDR3 coding sequence is TGTGCCTGGCTCCGGGGCGAGAACACCGGGGAGCTGTTTTTT. It yields the protein CAWLRGENTGELFF.

This clonotype was seen ten or more times. This chain uses TRBV12-3 or TRBV12-4 with TRBJ1-2; TRBD1 matches at 12 bases. The CDR3 has 13 residues. Trimming at V came to 6 bases and at J to 12 bases, leaving 8 bases not matched to a gene. The CDR3 spells CASSPGTGGGDTF. The CDR3 bases are TGTGCCAGCAGCCCCGGGACAGGGGGCGGCGACACCTTC.

Ten or more counts support this clonotype. This chain joins TRBV25-1 and TRBJ1-6; D is ambiguous. The CDR3 is made up of 11 amino acids. V lost 3 bases to trimming and J lost 9 bases, with 3 bases between them. CDR1 is MGHDK and CDR2 is SYGVNS in the germline V gene. CDR3 nucleotide sequence: TGTGCCAGCAGTGAGGGTTCACCCCTCCACTTT. Translating gives CASSEGSPLHF.

At least ten counts were recorded for this clonotype. The rearrangement joins TRBV28 to TRBJ2-4, with no clear D. Trimming left V 2 bases short and J 0 bases short, with 5 bases between. This CDR3 spans 14 amino acids. The germline CDR1 and CDR2 sequences are MDHEN and SYDVKM. CDR3 nucleotide sequence: TGTGCCAGCAGTTTACTTGGAGCCAAAAACATTCAGTACTTC. Translating it yields CASSLLGAKNIQYF.

This clonotype was found many times. CDR3 region: CASSYSGAYEQYV. The CDR3 DNA follows: TGTGCCAGCAGTTACTCGGGTGCGTACGAGCAGTACGTC. V gene TRBV6-2 or TRBV6-3 combines with J gene TRBJ2-7; D is unclear. CDR1 and CDR2 from the germline V gene are MNHEY and SVGEGT. V gave up 0 bases and J gave up 4 bases, with 7 bases separating them. CDR3 length: 13 residues.

This clonotype was found many times. The chain's CDR3 is CASSLRSATNEKLFF. CDR3 in DNA: TGCGCCAGCAGCCTACGTTCTGCAACTAATGAAAAACTGTTTTTT. This chain joins TRBV4-1 and TRBJ1-4; D not certain. The germline V gene has CDR1 MGHRA and CDR2 YSYEKL. Trimming removed 4 bases from V and 0 bases from J, with 9 bases in between. This CDR3 has 15 amino acids.

CDR3 in DNA: TGTGCCAGCAGTATAGTTGGGGGAACAGATACGCAGTATTTT. It translates to CASSIVGGTDTQYF. This chain links TRBV6-4 with TRBJ2-3; D is perhaps TRBD1 or TRBD2 (5 bases each). CDR3 length: 14 amino acids. The germline gives CDR1 MRHNA, CDR2 SNTAGT. Trimming cost V 5 bases and J 3 bases, with 12 bases left between them.

The chain combines TRBV6-2 or TRBV6-3 with TRBJ2-2; 9 nucleotides line up with TRBD2. Germline assignment: CDR1 MNHEY and CDR2 SVGEGT. The V gene end was trimmed by 0 bases and the J gene end by 3 bases; junction bases not matched to a gene: 5. CDR3 length: 17 amino acids. In nucleotides, the CDR3 is TGTGCCAGCAGTTACTCGAAGCTAGCGGGGTACACCGGGGAGCTGTTTTTT. This gives the protein CASSYSKLAGYTGELFF.

This clonotype was counted many times. The chain joins TRBV5-5 to TRBJ1-2; D might be TRBD1 (5 bases). The CDR3 covers 13 residues. Germline lookup yields CDR1 SGHKS and CDR2 YYEKEE (reference sequence). Trimming removed 4 bases at V and 4 bases at J, with 11 bases between. The CDR3 region is CASSEGLSYGYTF. The CDR3 DNA reads as TGTGCCAGCAGCGAGGGACTATCCTATGGCTACACCTTC.

This clonotype was counted a few times. The chain employs TRBV7-9 and TRBJ2-1; TRBD2 aligns across 8 bases. Germline assignment: CDR1 SEHNR and CDR2 FQNEAQ (reference sequence). V lost 4 bases to trimming and J lost 4 bases; unmatched junction nucleotides: 3. This CDR3 has 14 residues. CDR3 DNA sequence: TGTGCCAGCAGCTCGGGGGGGCCTTACAATGAGCAGTTCTTC. Translated: CASSSGGPYNEQFF.

In this sample, this clonotype turned up a few times. J is TRBJ2-7 and V is TRBV20-1; D call uncertain. CDR3 length: 12 amino acids. Germline V gene sequence: CDR1 DFQATT, CDR2 SNEGSKA (reference sequence). The ends were cut back, 6 bases at V and 7 bases at J, with 16 bases in the middle. CDR3 DNA: TGCAGTGCGCCGTCTGTTTGGGGAGAGCAGTACGTC. Translation gives CSAPSVWGEQYV.

This clonotype was seen ten or more times. This chain links TRBV5-8 with TRBJ2-1; no clear D. V was cut by 0 bases and J by 2 bases, with 3 bases left in between. This CDR3 has 13 residues. Per germline, CDR1 SGHTS and CDR2 YDEGEE. CDR3 loop: CASSLGPYNEQFF. CDR3 DNA sequence: TGTGCCAGCAGCTTGGGGCCCTACAATGAGCAGTTCTTC.

This clonotype was found many times. The chain recombines TRBV7-2 with TRBJ2-5, with a weak D call TRBD1 (6 bases). V lost 3 bases to trimming and J lost 4 bases, with 9 bases between them. The length of the CDR3 is 13 residues. Germline CDR1 and CDR2: SGHTA and FQGNSA. CDR3 DNA sequence: TGTGCCAGCAGCTTTCAGGGGAGAGAGACCCAGTACTTC. Its protein product is CASSFQGRETQYF.

The table lists this clonotype with many counts. The J gene is TRBJ2-3, the V gene TRBV29-1, with D maybe TRBD1 (6 bases). Germline assignment: CDR1 SQVTM and CDR2 ANQGSEA. The CDR3 runs to 14 residues. With 6 bases removed from V and 2 bases from J, the gap between germline ends came to 15 bases. The CDR3, as DNA: TGCAGCGTAACGCTTGGGGGCCCCACAGATACGCAGTATTTT. Protein sequence: CSVTLGGPTDTQYF.

The table lists this clonotype with a few counts. The chain has TRBV7-3 and TRBJ2-7, with 9 nucleotides matching TRBD1. Germline V CDR1 and CDR2: SGHTA, FQGTGA. The CDR3 loop spans 14 amino acids. The ends lost 3 bases at V and 2 bases at J; junction bases unmatched: 2. CDR3 coding DNA: TGTGCCAGCAGCTTTGACAGGGGGACCTACGAGCAGTACTTC. Protein sequence: CASSFDRGTYEQYF. The complete variable domain, with remaining parts taken from reference TRBV7-3 and TRBJ2-7, reads GAGVSQTPSNKVTEKGKYVELRCDPISGHTALYWYRQSLGQGPEFLIYFQGTGAADDSGLPNDRFFAVRPEGSVSTLKIQRTERGDSAVYLCASSFDRGTYEQYFGPGTRLTVT.

This clonotype has just a few counts. The chain links TRBV5-5 to TRBJ2-7; 7 nucleotides agree with TRBD2. This CDR3 comprises 14 residues. Germline loops: CDR1 SGHKS, CDR2 YYEKEE (reference sequence). V was pared by 3 bases and J by 4 bases, with 7 bases of the junction left unmatched. The CDR3 loop reads CASSSQRGLYEQYV. DNA of the CDR3: TGTGCCAGCAGCTCGCAGCGGGGTTTATACGAGCAGTACGTC.

This clonotype was seen more than once but under ten times. The chain employs TRBV5-1 and TRBJ2-1, with 8 nucleotides matching TRBD2. Trimming removed 2 bases from V and 5 bases from J; junction bases left unmatched: 3. This CDR3 is built from 14 residues. The germline CDR1 and CDR2 sequences are SGHRS and YFSETQ. In DNA, the CDR3 is TGCGCCAGCAGCTTAGCGGGGGCCCACAATGAGCAGTTCTTC. Translation gives CASSLAGAHNEQFF.

About this clonotype itself: Just one base apart from a much larger clone, this may be a read error. This chain uses TRBV7-9 with TRBJ1-1; no clear D gene. Germline-derived CDR1 and CDR2 are SEHNR and FQNEAQ (reference sequence). The CDR3 is 11 residues long. Trimming cost V 5 bases and J 6 bases, with 7 bases left between them. As DNA, the CDR3 is TGTGCCAGCAGCCCCTGGGCTGAAGCTTTCTTT. Translating it yields CASSPWAEAFF.

This clonotype came up a few times. V and J are TRBV5-1 and TRBJ2-3; D tentatively reads TRBD1 or TRBD2 (7 bases each). The V and J ends lost 6 bases and 4 bases respectively, with 18 bases between them. CDR1 is SGHRS and CDR2 is YFSETQ in the germline V gene. There are 15 residues in the CDR3. The CDR3 DNA sequence: TGCGCCAGCACCCTTCAGGGGGGGAGGGCAGATACGCAGTATTTT. It encodes CASTLQGGRADTQYF.

This rearrangement joins TRBV9 to TRBJ1-6; 7 bases match TRBD1. In germline, CDR1 is SGDLS, CDR2 YYNGEE. This CDR3 comprises 14 residues. V trimming: 4 bases; J trimming: 4 bases; junction bases outside the gene matches: 2. This CDR3 is CASSMTGYNSPLHF. The DNA of the CDR3 is TGTGCCAGCAGCATGACAGGGTATAATTCACCCCTCCACTTT.

The chain combines TRBV30 with TRBJ2-7; a weak D match, TRBD1 (5 bases). Germline CDR1 reads GTSNPN; CDR2 reads SVGIG (reference sequence). CDR3 length: 13 amino acids. V was trimmed by 0 bases and J by 2 bases, leaving 8 bases between them. The DNA for the CDR3 is TGTGCCTGGAGTGTACAAGGGGCCTACGAGCAGTACTTC. It specifies CAWSVQGAYEQYF.

This clonotype was seen at least ten times. This chain uses TRBV9 with TRBJ2-3; no clear D gene. Trimming cost V 3 bases and J 8 bases, with 13 bases left between them. CDR1 and CDR2 (germline): SGDLS, YYNGEE. This CDR3 comprises 13 residues. CDR3 in amino acids: CASSGTLLGTQYF. The CDR3 coding sequence is TGTGCCAGCAGCGGGACCCTCTTGGGTACGCAGTATTTT.

In its sample, this clonotype was seen a few times. The rearrangement uses TRBV9 and TRBJ2-5; 8 bases fit TRBD2. The CDR3 covers 14 residues. After removal of 4 bases from V and 5 bases from J, the junction contained 7 bases not matched to a gene. Germline-derived CDR1 and CDR2 are SGDLS and YYNGEE. This chain's CDR3 is CASSSGGAWETQYF. Written as DNA, the CDR3 is TGTGCCAGCAGCTCCGGGGGGGCCTGGGAGACCCAGTACTTC.

Ten or more counts support this clonotype. The chain couples TRBV6-6 to TRBJ2-3, with D hard to call. The germline V gene encodes CDR1 MNHNY and CDR2 SVGAGI (reference sequence). V shed 0 bases and J shed 6 bases, with 7 bases lying between them. CDR3 size: 13 residues. The CDR3 protein is CASSYSRWDTQYF. The DNA for the CDR3 is TGTGCCAGCAGTTACTCGCGGTGGGATACGCAGTATTTT.